Listed below are T cell receptor beta chains from one sample, sequenced in a study of T cell changes during pregnancy in multiple sclerosis. Libraries were prepared by immunoSEQ multiplex PCR; TCRdb keeps only in-frame clonotypes and omits some of them. The sample holds 40,000 to 60,000 clones; 94% are singletons and the top ten take around 5.9%. Sequenced here: CD8+ T cells from peripheral blood mononuclear cells, sampled before pregnancy. The receptors derive from a female donor with multiple sclerosis, enrolled in a pregnancy study. CDR3s include the opening cysteine and the closing phenylalanine or tryptophan. Fields, in order: V gene, CDR3 length, clone size, D gene, J gene, CDR3 DNA, CDR3 protein. A D gene is named only where the DNA matches it firmly. Clone size, where shown, is once, few, many, or a class for clones that have expanded.

TRBV9,13,.,.,TRBJ1-1,TGTGCCAGCAGCGGGGGAGGGAACACTGAAGCTTTCTTT,CASSGGGNTEAFF
TRBV13,17,once,.,TRBJ1-3,TGTGCCAGCAGCTTAGGGGGCGACAGTTGGTCGAGAAACACCATATATTTT,CASSLGGDSWSRNTIYF
TRBV28,14,.,TRBD1,TRBJ2-5,TGTGCCAGCAGTCCCAGGGACAGGGGGAGGACCCAGTACTTC,CASSPRDRGRTQYF
TRBV7-8,15,once,.,TRBJ2-4,TGTGCCAGCAGCCCAATCCAGGGGCCAAGGAACATTCAGTACTTC,CASSPIQGPRNIQYF
TRBV2,14,.,.,TRBJ1-1,TGTGCCAGCAGTGATCCCGGGGGGCTCACTGAAGCTTTCTTT,CASSDPGGLTEAFF
TRBV25-1,14,once,.,TRBJ2-5,TGTGCCAGCAGTCTTGGGGGGTACCAAGAGACCCAGTACTTC,CASSLGGYQETQYF
TRBV19,14,.,.,TRBJ1-5,TGTGCCACCTCACCGCGGCGGGGCCGGCAGCCCCAGCATTTT,CATSPRRGRQPQHF
TRBV7-6,15,.,TRBD2,TRBJ2-2,TGTGCCAGCAACAGACTAGCGGGAGGGCCCGGGGAGCTGTTTTTT,CASNRLAGGPGELFF
TRBV29-1,15,.,TRBD2,TRBJ2-1,TGCAGCGTTGCCGGGACTAGCGGGAGCCACAATGAGCAGTTCTTC,CSVAGTSGSHNEQFF
TRBV5-6,13,.,TRBD1,TRBJ1-1,TGTGCCAGCAGCTTACAGGGGCTGGCTGAAGCTTTCTTT,CASSLQGLAEAFF
TRBV5-1,14,once,TRBD1,TRBJ2-1,TGCGCCAGCAGCCATTCACAGGGGAACAATGAGCAGTTCTTC,CASSHSQGNNEQFF
TRBV5-4,15,.,.,TRBJ2-1,TGTGCCAGCAGCTTGGGCGTAGCGAGCTACAATGAGCAGTTCTTC,CASSLGVASYNEQFF
TRBV6-1,15,.,.,TRBJ2-5,TGTGCCAGCAGTGAATTAAGCGGCTCACAAGAGACCCAGTACTTC,CASSELSGSQETQYF
TRBV6-1,17,.,.,TRBJ1-1,TGTGCCAGCAGTGAAGTTTGGCAGAGACTCATGAACACTGAAGCTTTCTTT,CASSEVWQRLMNTEAFF
TRBV4-3,16,.,TRBD2,TRBJ2-7,TGCGCCAGCAGCCAAGCAGGACTAGCGGGGTTTAGCGAGCAGTACTTC,CASSQAGLAGFSEQYF
TRBV13,15,.,.,TRBJ2-2,TGTGCCAGCAGCTTAGGCGCGGGACGGACCGGGGAGCTGTTTTTT,CASSLGAGRTGELFF
TRBV11-2,17,.,TRBD2,TRBJ2-3,TGTGCCAGCAGCTTCCTACTAGCGGGAGAACTTACAGATACGCAGTATTTT,CASSFLLAGELTDTQYF
TRBV9,13,.,.,TRBJ1-1,TGTGCCAGCAGCGTAGACATCTACACTGAAGCTTTCTTT,CASSVDIYTEAFF
TRBV27,14,.,TRBD1,TRBJ1-1,TGTGCCAGCAGTCTACAGGGGGCGAACACTGAAGCTTTCTTT,CASSLQGANTEAFF
TRBV7-9,11,.,.,TRBJ1-1,TGTGCCAGCAGCTACGACAGGGAAGCTTTCTTT,CASSYDREAFF
TRBV15,13,.,.,TRBJ2-5,TGTGCCACCAGAGACAGGAACCAAGAGACCCAGTACTTC,CATRDRNQETQYF
TRBV10-1,15,.,TRBD2,TRBJ2-3,TGCGCCAGGTACGAGCGGGAGCCTAGCACAGATACGCAGTATTTT,CARYEREPSTDTQYF
TRBV5-5,14,.,.,TRBJ2-7,TGTGCCAGTGCTGCGTCCGGGGGATACTACGAGCAGTACTTC,CASAASGGYYEQYF
TRBV9,16,.,TRBD2,TRBJ2-2,TGTGCCAGCAGCGTAGGAGTGGGAGGGGACACCGGGGAGCTGTTTTTT,CASSVGVGGDTGELFF
TRBV18,16,.,.,TRBJ1-1,TGTGCCAGCTCACCACGCCGCGGGGCGCGGGACACTGAAGCTTTCTTT,CASSPRRGARDTEAFF
TRBV9,15,.,TRBD1,TRBJ2-5,TGTGCCAGCAGCGTAGGGGACAGGCCCCAAGAGACCCAGTACTTC,CASSVGDRPQETQYF
TRBV5-1,18,.,TRBD2,TRBJ2-3,TGCGCCAGCAGCTTGGGACAGCGGGAGGCGTGGATCACAAATACGCAGTATTTT,CASSLGQREAWITNTQYF
TRBV30,14,.,TRBD1,TRBJ2-7,TGTGCCTGGGGAGGACAGGGGCTAACGGACGAGCAGTACTTC,CAWGGQGLTDEQYF
TRBV7-9,16,.,.,TRBJ1-1,TGTGCCAGCAGCTCAGAGGGACTGTTGCGCGGCACTGAAGCTTTCTTT,CASSSEGLLRGTEAFF
TRBV9,17,.,.,TRBJ2-3,TGTGCCAGCAGCGTAGAGGAAGGGAGTACTAGCACAGATACGCAGTATTTT,CASSVEEGSTSTDTQYF
TRBV13,13,.,.,TRBJ2-2,TGTGCCAGCAGCTCCGGGAACACCGGGGAGCTGTTTTTT,CASSSGNTGELFF
TRBV5-4,14,.,.,TRBJ2-7,TGTGCCAGCACCATTAAGGGGTTATCCTACGAGCAGTACTTC,CASTIKGLSYEQYF
TRBV27,15,.,TRBD2,TRBJ2-1,TGTGCCAGCAGATGGACTAGCGGGAGGTGGAATGAGCAGTTCTTC,CASRWTSGRWNEQFF
TRBV4-2,12,.,.,TRBJ2-1,TGTGCCAGCAGCCACGCCCGACTAGAGCAGTTCTTC,CASSHARLEQFF
TRBV30,12,once,.,TRBJ2-3,TGTGCCTGCAACTATCAGACAGATACGCAGTATTTT,CACNYQTDTQYF
TRBV6-5,14,.,TRBD1,TRBJ1-2,TGTGCCAGCAGACCGGGACAGGGAGCCTATGGCTACACCTTC,CASRPGQGAYGYTF
TRBV27,14,.,TRBD1,TRBJ2-5,TGTGCCAGCAGTGAGGGACAGGGGTGGGAGACCCAGTACTTC,CASSEGQGWETQYF
TRBV12-5,15,.,.,TRBJ2-3,TGTGCTAGTGGTTGGACTACCTCGTCCCCAGATACGCAGTATTTT,CASGWTTSSPDTQYF